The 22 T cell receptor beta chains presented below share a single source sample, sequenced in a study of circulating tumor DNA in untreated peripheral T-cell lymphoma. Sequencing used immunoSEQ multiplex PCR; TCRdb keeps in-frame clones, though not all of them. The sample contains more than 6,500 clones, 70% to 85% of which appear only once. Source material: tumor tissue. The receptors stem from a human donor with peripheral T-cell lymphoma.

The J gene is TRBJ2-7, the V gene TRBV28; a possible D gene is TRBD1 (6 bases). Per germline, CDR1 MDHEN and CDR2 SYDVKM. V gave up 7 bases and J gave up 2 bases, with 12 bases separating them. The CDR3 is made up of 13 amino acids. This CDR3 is CASKGDGPYEQYF. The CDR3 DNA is TGTGCCAGCAAGGGGGACGGTCCCTACGAGCAGTACTTC. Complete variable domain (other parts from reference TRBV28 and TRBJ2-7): DVKVTQSSRYLVKRTGEKVFLECVQDMDHENMFWYRQDPGLGLRLIYFSYDVKMKEKGDIPEGYSVSREKKERFSLILESASTNQTSMYLCASKGDGPYEQYFGPGTRLTVT.

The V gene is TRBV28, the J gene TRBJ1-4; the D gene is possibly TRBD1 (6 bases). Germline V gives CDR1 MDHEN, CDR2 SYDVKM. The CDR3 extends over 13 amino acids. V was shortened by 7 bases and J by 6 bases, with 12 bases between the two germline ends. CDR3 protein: CASISGTHEKLFF. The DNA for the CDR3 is TGTGCCAGCATCAGCGGGACACATGAAAAACTGTTTTTT.

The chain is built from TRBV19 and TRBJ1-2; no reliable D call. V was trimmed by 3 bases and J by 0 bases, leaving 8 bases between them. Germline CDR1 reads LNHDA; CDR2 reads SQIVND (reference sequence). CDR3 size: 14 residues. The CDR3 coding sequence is TGTGCCAGTAGTATTTCCGCGCCTAACTATGGCTACACCTTC. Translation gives CASSISAPNYGYTF. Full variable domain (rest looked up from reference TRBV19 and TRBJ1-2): DGGITQSPKYLFRKEGQNVTLSCEQNLNHDAMYWYRQDPGQGLRLIYYSQIVNDFQKGDIAEGYSVSREKKESFPLTVTSAQKNPTAFYLCASSISAPNYGYTFGSGTRLTVV.

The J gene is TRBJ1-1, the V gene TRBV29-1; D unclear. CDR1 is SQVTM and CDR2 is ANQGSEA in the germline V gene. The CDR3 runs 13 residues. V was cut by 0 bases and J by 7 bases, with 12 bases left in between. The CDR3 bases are TGCAGCGTTGAAGACGAGGGTACTATTGAAGCTTTCTTT. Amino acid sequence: CSVEDEGTIEAFF.

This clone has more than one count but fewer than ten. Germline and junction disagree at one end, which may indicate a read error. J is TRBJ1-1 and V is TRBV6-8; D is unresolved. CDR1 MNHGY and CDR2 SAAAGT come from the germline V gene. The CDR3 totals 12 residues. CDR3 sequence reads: CASSYDYRGTFF. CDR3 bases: TGTGCCAGYAGTTACGATTACCGTGGGACTTTCTTT.

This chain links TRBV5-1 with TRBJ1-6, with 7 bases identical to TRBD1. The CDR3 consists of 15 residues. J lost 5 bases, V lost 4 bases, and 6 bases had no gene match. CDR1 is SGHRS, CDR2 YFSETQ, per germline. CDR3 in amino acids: CASSPLTGNNSPLHF. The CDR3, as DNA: TGCGCCAGCAGCCCCCTGACAGGGAATAATTCACCCCTCCACTTT.

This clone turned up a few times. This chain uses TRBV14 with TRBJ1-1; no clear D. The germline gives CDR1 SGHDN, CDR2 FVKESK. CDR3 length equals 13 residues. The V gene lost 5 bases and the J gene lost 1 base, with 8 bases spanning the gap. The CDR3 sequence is CASSAGTNTEAFF. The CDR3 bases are TGTGCCAGCAGCGCGGGAACGAACACTGAAGCTTTCTTT.

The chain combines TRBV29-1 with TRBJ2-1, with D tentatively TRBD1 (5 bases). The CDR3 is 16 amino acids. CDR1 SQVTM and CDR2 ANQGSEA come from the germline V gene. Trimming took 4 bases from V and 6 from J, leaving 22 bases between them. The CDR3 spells CSVAGRVSKSPNEQFF. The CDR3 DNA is TGCAGCGTTGCAGGCAGGGTTTCTAAATCCCCCAATGAGCAGTTCTTC.

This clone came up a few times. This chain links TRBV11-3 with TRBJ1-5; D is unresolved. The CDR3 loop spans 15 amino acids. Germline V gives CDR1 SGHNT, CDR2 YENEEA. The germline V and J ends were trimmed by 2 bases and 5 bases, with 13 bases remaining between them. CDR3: CASSLNYGGDQPQHF. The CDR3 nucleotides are TGTGCCAGCAGCTTAAACTATGGCGGGGATCAGCCCCAGCATTTT.

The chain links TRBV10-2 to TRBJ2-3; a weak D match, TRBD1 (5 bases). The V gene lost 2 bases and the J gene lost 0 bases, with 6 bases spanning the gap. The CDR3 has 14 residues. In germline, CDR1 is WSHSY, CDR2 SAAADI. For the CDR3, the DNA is TGCGCCAGCAGTGAGGGGGCTAGCACAGATACGCAGTATTTT. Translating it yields CASSEGASTDTQYF.

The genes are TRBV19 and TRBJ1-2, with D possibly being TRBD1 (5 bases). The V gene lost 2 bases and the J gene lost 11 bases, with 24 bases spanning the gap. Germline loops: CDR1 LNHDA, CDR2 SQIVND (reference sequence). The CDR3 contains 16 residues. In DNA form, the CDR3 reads TGTGCCAGTAGTATACTCTTTGGCGGGACTATAGACGGTTACACCTTC. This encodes CASSILFGGTIDGYTF.

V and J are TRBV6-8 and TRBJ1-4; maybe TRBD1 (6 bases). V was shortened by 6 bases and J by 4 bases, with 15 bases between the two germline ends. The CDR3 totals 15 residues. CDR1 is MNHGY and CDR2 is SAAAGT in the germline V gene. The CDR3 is CASSDNRDYNEKLFF. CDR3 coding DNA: TGTGCCAGCAGCGATAACAGGGACTATAATGAAAAACTGTTTTTT.

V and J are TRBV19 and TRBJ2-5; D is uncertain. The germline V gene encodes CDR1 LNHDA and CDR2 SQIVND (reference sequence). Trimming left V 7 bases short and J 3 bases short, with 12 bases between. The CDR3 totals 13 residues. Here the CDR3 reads CASNSDFEETQYF. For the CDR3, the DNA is TGTGCCAGTAATTCGGATTTCGAAGAGACCCAGTACTTC.

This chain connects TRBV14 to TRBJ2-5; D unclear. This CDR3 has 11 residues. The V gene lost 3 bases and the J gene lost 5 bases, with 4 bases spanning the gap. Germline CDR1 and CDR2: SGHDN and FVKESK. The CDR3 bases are TGTGCCAGCAGCCAGATGGAGACCCAGTACTTC. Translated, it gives CASSQMETQYF.

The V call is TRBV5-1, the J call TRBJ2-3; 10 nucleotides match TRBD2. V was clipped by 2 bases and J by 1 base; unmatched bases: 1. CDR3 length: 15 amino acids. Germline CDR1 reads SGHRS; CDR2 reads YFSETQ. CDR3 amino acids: CASSLGTSGTDTQYF. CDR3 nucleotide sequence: TGCGCCAGCAGCTTAGGGACTAGCGGCACAGATACGCAGTATTTT.

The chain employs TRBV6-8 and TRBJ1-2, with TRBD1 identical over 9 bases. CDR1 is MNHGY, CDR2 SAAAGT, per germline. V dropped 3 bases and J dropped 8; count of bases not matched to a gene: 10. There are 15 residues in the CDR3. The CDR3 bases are TGTGCCAGCAGTTATATGGGGGGACAGGGTGGAGGCTACACCTTC. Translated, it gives CASSYMGGQGGGYTF.

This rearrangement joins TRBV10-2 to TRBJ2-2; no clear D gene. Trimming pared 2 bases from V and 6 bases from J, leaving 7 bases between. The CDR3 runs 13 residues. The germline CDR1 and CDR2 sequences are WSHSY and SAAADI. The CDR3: CASSENPAGELFF. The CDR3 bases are TGCGCCAGCAGTGAGAACCCCGCCGGGGAGCTGTTTTTT.

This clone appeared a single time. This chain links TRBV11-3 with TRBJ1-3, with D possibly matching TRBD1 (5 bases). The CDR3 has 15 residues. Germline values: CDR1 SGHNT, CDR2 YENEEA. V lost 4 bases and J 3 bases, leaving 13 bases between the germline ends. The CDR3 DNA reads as TGTGCCAGCAGCTCGTCGTCGCAGGGTGGAAACACCATATATTTT. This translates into CASSSSSQGGNTIYF.

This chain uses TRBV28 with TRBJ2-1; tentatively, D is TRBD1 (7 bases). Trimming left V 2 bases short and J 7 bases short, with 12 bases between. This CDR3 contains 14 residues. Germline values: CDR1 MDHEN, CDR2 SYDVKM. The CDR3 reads CASSLQQGRNEQFF. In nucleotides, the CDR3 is TGTGCCAGCAGTTTACAACAGGGGAGGAATGAGCAGTTCTTC.

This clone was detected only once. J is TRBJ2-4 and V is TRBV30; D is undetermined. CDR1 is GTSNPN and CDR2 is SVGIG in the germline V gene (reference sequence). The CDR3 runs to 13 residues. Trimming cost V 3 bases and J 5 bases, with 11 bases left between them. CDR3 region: CAWSPGHENIQYF. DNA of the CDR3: TGTGCCTGGAGCCCGGGCCATGAAAACATTCAGTACTTC.

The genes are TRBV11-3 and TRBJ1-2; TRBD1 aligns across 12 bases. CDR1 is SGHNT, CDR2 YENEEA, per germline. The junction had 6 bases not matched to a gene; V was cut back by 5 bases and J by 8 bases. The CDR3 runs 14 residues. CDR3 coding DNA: TGTGCCAGCAGCGCGTCCGGGACAGGGGGCGGCTACACCTTC. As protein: CASSASGTGGGYTF.

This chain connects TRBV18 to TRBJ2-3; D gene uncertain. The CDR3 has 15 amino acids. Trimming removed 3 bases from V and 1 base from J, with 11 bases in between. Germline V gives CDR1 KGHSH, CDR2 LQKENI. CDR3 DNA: TGTGCCAGCTCACCGCCTTTCTTGGGCACAGATACGCAGTATTTT. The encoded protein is CASSPPFLGTDTQYF.